A single sample gave rise to the 16 T cell receptor beta chains below, sequenced in a study of cytotoxic CD8 clonotypes in ibrutinib-treated CLL. TCRdb's copy holds only in-frame clones and misses some; the assay was immunoSEQ multiplex PCR. Of nearly 25,000 clones listed, approximately 71% were seen once; the top ten hold about 45%. The material was PBMCs, obtained after 12 months of ibrutinib treatment. The receptors derive from a human donor with chronic lymphocytic leukemia.

This chain links TRBV30 with TRBJ2-1; D ambiguous. Per the germline V gene, CDR1 is GTSNPN and CDR2 is SVGIG (reference sequence). The CDR3 contains 12 residues. V lost 3 bases and J lost 6, with 9 bases in between. DNA of the CDR3: TGTGCCTGGAGCCTAGGACCCAATGAGCAGTTCTTC. It codes for CAWSLGPNEQFF.

This clone occurred a few times. The rearrangement links TRBV6-5 to TRBJ2-1; D possibly matches TRBD1 or TRBD2 (5 bases each). The V end was cut by 6 bases, the J end by 3 bases, with 15 bases between. The V gene's germline CDR1 is MNHEY and CDR2 SVGAGI. The CDR3 is made up of 15 amino acids. In DNA, the CDR3 is TGTGCCAGCAGCCCCTCCCGGGGCCGCTACAATGAGCAGTTCTTC. Translation gives CASSPSRGRYNEQFF.

This clone turned up a few times. The chain recombines TRBV12-5 with TRBJ2-2; D unresolved. The CDR3 runs 14 residues. Trimming removed 1 base at V and 2 bases at J, with 5 bases between. The V gene's germline CDR1 is LGHNT and CDR2 FRNRAP. The CDR3 DNA is TGTGCTAGTGGTTTGGACATTAACACCGGGGAGCTGTTTTTT. As protein: CASGLDINTGELFF.

This chain joins TRBV28 and TRBJ2-1, with 8 bases aligning to TRBD1. Trimming cost V 5 bases and J 13 bases; bases outside gene matches: 10. This CDR3 contains 13 residues. The germline V gene has CDR1 MDHEN and CDR2 SYDVKM. CDR3 region: CASSLLQGTGQFF. Here the CDR3 DNA reads TGTGCCAGCAGTCTCCTACAGGGGACAGGACAGTTCTTC.

This clone has more than one count but fewer than ten. The chain employs TRBV19 and TRBJ1-6; D is uncertain. CDR3 length: 15 residues. Trimming cost V 6 bases and J 7 bases, with 16 bases left between them. Germline V gene lookup returns CDR1 LNHDA and CDR2 SQIVND (reference sequence). The CDR3 spells CASSIGTLGNSPLHF. For the CDR3, the DNA is TGTGCCAGTAGCATCGGTACTTTAGGGAATTCACCCCTCCACTTT. The variable domain in full, with the rest retrieved from reference TRBV19 and TRBJ1-6, is DGGITQSPKYLFRKEGQNVTLSCEQNLNHDAMYWYRQDPGQGLRLIYYSQIVNDFQKGDIAEGYSVSREKKESFPLTVTSAQKNPTAFYLCASSIGTLGNSPLHFGNGTRLTVT.

The V gene is TRBV7-9, the J gene TRBJ2-5; weak D call: TRBD1 (5 bases). Germline loops: CDR1 SEHNR, CDR2 FQNEAQ (reference sequence). Trimming pared 1 base from V and 3 bases from J, leaving 9 bases between. CDR3 length equals 14 residues. CDR3 region: CASSLGSGKETQYF. CDR3 nucleotides: TGTGCCAGCAGCTTAGGATCAGGGAAAGAGACCCAGTACTTC.

The chain combines TRBV27 with TRBJ1-5, with D possibly matching TRBD1 (5 bases). CDR1 is MNHEY and CDR2 is SMNVEV in the germline V gene (reference sequence). Trimming cost V 4 bases and J 7 bases, with 14 bases left between them. CDR3 length: 14 residues. The CDR3 reads CASSWDGDTQPQHF. The CDR3 nucleotides read TGTGCCAGCAGTTGGGACGGAGACACCCAGCCCCAGCATTTT.

This chain links TRBV28 with TRBJ1-2; TRBD1 might be the D (5 bases). Germline assignment: CDR1 MDHEN and CDR2 SYDVKM. Between the trimmed V and J ends, which lost 5 bases and 4 bases, there was a span of 14 bases. The CDR3 totals 14 residues. The CDR3 spells CASSTQGRVYGYTF. In nucleotides, the CDR3 is TGTGCCAGCAGTACCCAGGGAAGGGTCTATGGCTACACCTTC.

This sequence joins TRBV5-6 and TRBJ2-3; D may correspond to TRBD1 or TRBD2 (5 bases each). The length of the CDR3 is 17 residues. Trimming pared 5 bases from V and 0 bases from J, leaving 19 bases between. Germline V gives CDR1 SGHDT, CDR2 YYEEEE. CDR3 region: CASSLFPGTGSTDTQYF. CDR3 DNA sequence: TGTGCCAGCAGTTTATTCCCCGGGACCGGTAGCACAGATACGCAGTATTTT.

This chain uses TRBV5-6 with TRBJ2-5; 7 bases align to TRBD1. The V gene end was trimmed by 3 bases and the J gene end by 4 bases; junction bases not matched to a gene: 3. The CDR3 sequence is 13 residues long. Germline assignment: CDR1 SGHDT and CDR2 YYEEEE. The CDR3, as DNA: TGTGCCAGCAGCTCAACAGGGGTAGAGACCCAGTACTTC. It specifies CASSSTGVETQYF.

The V and J genes are TRBV18 and TRBJ2-7, with 9 positions matching TRBD1. J gave up 7 bases and V 3 bases, and 13 bases lay outside the gene matches. The germline V gene has CDR1 KGHSH and CDR2 LQKENI. The CDR3 runs to 16 residues. For the CDR3, the DNA is TGTGCCAGCTCACCTCCGGGACAGGGCCTTGGGGGTGAGCAGTACTTC. It yields the protein CASSPPGQGLGGEQYF.

This clone was counted only a few times. This chain links TRBV6-6 with TRBJ2-3; D not resolved. V was pared by 6 bases and J by 0 bases, with 13 bases between. The CDR3 consists of 15 residues. Germline V gives CDR1 MNHNY, CDR2 SVGAGI (reference sequence). Here the CDR3 DNA reads TGTGCCAGCAGCCTAGACGGTTCTAGCACAGATACGCAGTATTTT. Translated: CASSLDGSSTDTQYF.

This clone has only one observation. J is TRBJ2-3 and V is TRBV5-6; 10 bases match TRBD2. The CDR3 spans 16 residues. The germline V gene has CDR1 SGHDT and CDR2 YYEEEE. Trimming at V came to 1 base and at J to 4 bases, leaving 6 bases not matched to a gene. The CDR3 DNA follows: TGTGCCAGCAGCTTGTTGGTAGCGGGGGGAGCAGATACGCAGTATTTT. Translated: CASSLLVAGGADTQYF. Supplemented by reference TRBV5-6 and TRBJ2-3, the full variable domain reads DAGVTQSPTHLIKTRGQQVTLRCSPKSGHDTVSWYQQALGQGPQFIFQYYEEEERQRGNFPDRFSGHQFPNYSSELNVNALLLGDSALYLCASSLLVAGGADTQYFGPGTRLTVL.

In this sample, this clone turned up a few times. The genes are TRBV5-5 and TRBJ2-1; no clear D. The V gene lost 1 base and the J gene lost 0 bases, with 11 bases spanning the gap. The CDR3 runs to 16 residues. Germline V gene sequence: CDR1 SGHKS, CDR2 YYEKEE (reference sequence). The CDR3 sequence: CASSLPGMSSYNEQFF. The CDR3 bases are TGTGCCAGCAGCTTGCCGGGTATGAGCTCCTACAATGAGCAGTTCTTC.

The chain is built from TRBV9 and TRBJ2-2; D unclear. The germline V gene has CDR1 SGDLS and CDR2 YYNGEE. V gave up 0 bases and J gave up 2 bases, with 5 bases separating them. This CDR3 has 14 residues. The CDR3 protein is CASSVGGNTGELFF. The CDR3 region has the DNA TGTGCCAGCAGCGTAGGAGGAAACACCGGGGAGCTGTTTTTT.

The chain carries TRBV5-1 and TRBJ2-7, with 8 bases identical to TRBD1. Germline V gene data show CDR1 as SGHRS and CDR2 as YFSETQ. This CDR3 region has 14 residues. Losses at the gene ends were 0 bases for V and 5 bases for J; bases not matched to a gene: 4. The CDR3 DNA sequence: TGCGCCAGCAGCTTGGGGATGACAGGGGACGAGCAGTACTTC. Its protein is CASSLGMTGDEQYF.